These 30 T cell receptor beta chains were all obtained from the same sample, sequenced in a study of T-cell reconstitution after alpha-beta-depleted transplantation in children. Unique molecular identifiers were built into the TCRbeta library. TCRdb re-called the PCR reads with MiXCR, one entry per CDR3 protein. The sample has more than 450,000 distinct CDR3 sequences, about 16% seen once. The input for sequencing was PBMCs from the stem cell graft donor, taken from the stem cell graft. The receptor source for this set is a human donor who donated a stem cell graft to a child with acute lymphoblastic leukemia.

This clonotype was counted ten times or more. The chain joins TRBV13 to TRBJ2-4; no reliable D call. The CDR3 totals 13 residues. Germline CDR1 reads PRHDT; CDR2 reads FYEKMQ (reference sequence). Deletions cut 2 bases from V and 7 bases from J, with 9 bases between. The CDR3, as DNA: TGTGCCAGCAGCTTAAGGGCAAAGAACATTCAGTACTTC. Protein sequence: CASSLRAKNIQYF.

The chain is built from TRBV27 and TRBJ1-6, with D hard to call. V shed 7 bases and J shed 7 bases, with 23 bases lying between them. The CDR3 totals 17 residues. Germline CDR1 is MNHEY and CDR2 is SMNVEV (reference sequence). The DNA of the CDR3 is TGTGCCAGCACTCCCCGGGTGGAGGGTTTAAGGAATTCACCCCTCCACTTT. Amino acid sequence: CASTPRVEGLRNSPLHF.

This chain connects TRBV27 to TRBJ2-1; D is ambiguous. Per germline, CDR1 MNHEY and CDR2 SMNVEV (reference sequence). The CDR3 loop spans 15 amino acids. Trimming left V 0 bases short and J 8 bases short, with 14 bases between. The CDR3 DNA follows: TGTGCCAGCAGTTTATCGTATCTCGTGGGCGATGAGCAGTTCTTC. Translation gives CASSLSYLVGDEQFF.

This clonotype was seen only a few times. J is TRBJ2-3 and V is TRBV15, with 13 nucleotides matching TRBD2. The CDR3 is 17 amino acids. The J segment lost 7 bases and the V segment lost 0 bases, leaving 7 bases of the junction unmatched. Germline CDR1 LNHNV, CDR2 YYDKDF (reference sequence). The CDR3 reads CATSREAGLAGDNTQYF. CDR3 nucleotides: TGTGCCACCAGCAGAGAAGCCGGACTAGCGGGAGATAATACGCAGTATTTT.

The chain is built from TRBV2 and TRBJ2-1; 12 bases agree with TRBD2. There are 13 residues in the CDR3. V shed 7 bases and J 15 bases; nucleotides not matched to a gene: 10. Germline CDR1 is SNHLY and CDR2 is FYNNEI. CDR3 nucleotide sequence: TGTGCCAGCAACGAGCTAGCGGGAGGGCCGAGGTTCTTC. Translated, it gives CASNELAGGPRFF.

In this sample, this clonotype turned up a few times. The chain links TRBV27 to TRBJ2-7; D is perhaps TRBD2 (6 bases). The CDR3 runs 13 residues. Germline V lookup: CDR1 MNHEY, CDR2 SMNVEV (reference sequence). The germline V and J ends were trimmed by 5 bases and 3 bases, with 11 bases remaining between them. The CDR3 DNA sequence: TGTGCCAGCAGTCGGGGGTTCAACTACGAGCAGTACTTC. This encodes CASSRGFNYEQYF.

In this sample, this clonotype turned up a few times. V usage is TRBV7-2 and J usage is TRBJ1-2; D remains unclear. The CDR3 runs to 14 residues. The V end lost 3 bases, the J end lost 4 bases, and 12 bases lay between the germline ends. In germline, CDR1 is SGHTA, CDR2 FQGNSA. CDR3 DNA: TGTGCCAGCAGCTTCAAAATCGGAGGCTATGGCTACACCTTC. Translating gives CASSFKIGGYGYTF.

In its sample, this clonotype was seen many times. This rearrangement joins TRBV10-3 to TRBJ2-3; D call uncertain. In germline, CDR1 is ENHRY, CDR2 SYGVKD. CDR3 length: 12 amino acids. The V and J ends lost 2 bases and 4 bases respectively, with 4 bases between them. DNA of the CDR3: TGTGCCATCAGTGAGGGAGCAGATACGCAGTATTTT. Its protein is CAISEGADTQYF.

This clonotype has a handful of counts. V gene TRBV27 combines with J gene TRBJ1-1; D is ambiguous. The V gene's germline CDR1 is MNHEY and CDR2 SMNVEV (reference sequence). The CDR3 sequence is 14 residues long. Trimming shortened V by 1 base and J by 6 bases, and 12 bases separated the two germline ends. As DNA, the CDR3 is TGTGCCAGCAGTTTATTCGGCAGTAGGGCTGAAGCTTTCTTT. Its protein is CASSLFGSRAEAFF.

Only a few counts were recorded for this clonotype. J is TRBJ2-3 and V is TRBV10-2; D possibly corresponds to TRBD2 (6 bases). Germline lookup yields CDR1 WSHSY and CDR2 SAAADI. V shed 3 bases and J shed 4 bases, with 17 bases lying between them. This CDR3 spans 16 amino acids. CDR3 loop: CASSEEGAWGADTQYF. For the CDR3, the DNA is TGCGCCAGCAGTGAAGAAGGGGCGTGGGGGGCAGATACGCAGTATTTT.

V and J are TRBV7-9 and TRBJ2-5; D is perhaps TRBD2 (6 bases). Germline CDR1 SEHNR, CDR2 FQNEAQ (reference sequence). V was trimmed by 8 bases and J by 7 bases, leaving 11 bases between them. The CDR3 is 11 amino acids. The CDR3 DNA reads as TGTGCCAGCCCCTCGGAGGGGACCCAGTACTTC. It specifies CASPSEGTQYF.

This chain links TRBV15 with TRBJ1-1; D not certain. Germline CDR1 is LNHNV and CDR2 is YYDKDF (reference sequence). Trimming stripped 0 bases from V and 4 bases from J, with 15 bases between. The CDR3 runs to 16 residues. CDR3: CATSREDRRAVTEAFF. The CDR3 DNA is TGTGCCACCAGCAGAGAGGATAGAAGAGCGGTCACTGAAGCTTTCTTT.

This sequence joins TRBV5-1 and TRBJ2-7, with D possibly matching TRBD2 (6 bases). Germline V gene lookup returns CDR1 SGHRS and CDR2 YFSETQ. The germline V and J ends were trimmed by 3 bases and 6 bases, with 10 bases remaining between them. The CDR3 is made up of 12 amino acids. CDR3 residues: CASSYQGGEQYF. CDR3 DNA: TGCGCCAGCAGCTACCAGGGAGGCGAGCAGTACTTC.

This chain links TRBV6-2 or TRBV6-3 with TRBJ2-6; D is uncertain. Looked up from germline, CDR1 is MNHEY and CDR2 is SVGEGT. This CDR3 region has 13 residues. The germline V and J ends were trimmed by 7 bases and 4 bases, with 8 bases remaining between them. CDR3 in DNA: TGTGCCAGCAATCCGAGCGGGGCCAACGTCCTGACTTTC. Its protein is CASNPSGANVLTF.

The V call is TRBV5-1, the J call TRBJ2-7; D unclear. This CDR3 is built from 13 residues. Germline CDR1 is SGHRS and CDR2 is YFSETQ. V lost 6 bases and J lost 1, with 11 bases in between. The CDR3 region has the DNA TGCGCCAGCAATGGGGTAGGGTCCTACGAGCAGTACTTC. Protein: CASNGVGSYEQYF.

The chain has TRBV11-1 and TRBJ2-1; no definite D call. Germline V gene data show CDR1 as SGHAT and CDR2 as FQDESV (reference sequence). The V end lost 3 bases, the J end lost 0 bases, and 15 bases lay between the germline ends. This CDR3 comprises 17 residues. CDR3 bases: TGTGCCAGCAGCTTCTCGGTCCCCGGTGGCTCCTACAATGAGCAGTTCTTC. This codes for CASSFSVPGGSYNEQFF.

The chain is built from TRBV30 and TRBJ2-1; TRBD2 aligns across 7 bases. Germline V gives CDR1 GTSNPN, CDR2 SVGIG (reference sequence). The CDR3 loop spans 15 amino acids. With V trimmed by 5 bases and J by 4 bases, 11 bases remained unmatched. The CDR3 here is CAWGPGLGGYNEQFF. The CDR3 nucleotides are TGTGCCTGGGGGCCAGGGCTCGGGGGGTACAATGAGCAGTTCTTC. Full variable domain (rest looked up from reference TRBV30 and TRBJ2-1): SQTIHQWPATLVQPVGSPLSLECTVEGTSNPNLYWYRQAAGRGLQLLFYSVGIGQISSEVPQNLSASRPQDRQFILSSKKLLLSDSGFYLCAWGPGLGGYNEQFFGPGTRLTVL.

V is TRBV5-1 and J is TRBJ2-5, with 8 bases aligning to TRBD1. In germline, CDR1 is SGHRS, CDR2 YFSETQ. V gave up 2 bases and J gave up 2 bases; unmatched junction bases: 5. The CDR3 runs 15 residues. The CDR3 nucleotides are TGCGCCAGCAGCTTCACCGGGACAGGACAAGAGACCCAGTACTTC. Translating it yields CASSFTGTGQETQYF.

This rearrangement joins TRBV19 to TRBJ1-1, with no clear D. The CDR3 runs to 16 residues. Between the trimmed V and J ends, which lost 3 bases and 1 base, there was a span of 15 bases. Per germline, CDR1 LNHDA and CDR2 SQIVND (reference sequence). CDR3 nucleotides: TGTGCCAGTAGTATTGGACCTTTATTGGGGAACACTGAAGCTTTCTTT. Its translation is CASSIGPLLGNTEAFF.

In its sample, this clonotype was seen a few times. The rearrangement links TRBV7-2 to TRBJ2-1, with a possible D match to TRBD2 (5 bases). The CDR3 runs to 15 residues. CDR1 is SGHTA and CDR2 is FQGNSA in the germline V gene. With 5 bases removed from V and 0 bases from J, the gap between germline ends came to 11 bases. DNA for the CDR3: TGTGCCAGCAGCCTAAGCGGATTCTCCTACAATGAGCAGTTCTTC. Its translation: CASSLSGFSYNEQFF.

This clonotype has just a few counts. V gene TRBV2 combines with J gene TRBJ1-1; D gene uncertain. The CDR3 has 15 residues. Trimming took off 6 bases at V and 0 bases at J, with 14 bases between the two ends. Germline V gives CDR1 SNHLY, CDR2 FYNNEI. CDR3 in amino acids: CASSRLGFMNTEAFF. The CDR3 bases are TGTGCCAGCAGCCGACTCGGGTTCATGAACACTGAAGCTTTCTTT.

The V call is TRBV4-1, the J call TRBJ2-7, with 7 bases fitting TRBD2. CDR1 is MGHRA, CDR2 YSYEKL, per germline. The V and J ends lost 2 bases and 2 bases, in that order; junction bases with no gene match: 12. The CDR3 sequence is 17 residues long. This CDR3 reads CASSQSNEGGSTYEQYF. The CDR3, as DNA: TGCGCCAGCAGCCAATCGAATGAGGGAGGGTCCACCTACGAGCAGTACTTC.

This clonotype was picked up a small number of times. The rearrangement uses TRBV3-1 and TRBJ2-1; a possible D gene is TRBD2 (5 bases). The CDR3 has 17 residues. The germline V and J ends were trimmed by 0 bases and 6 bases, with 18 bases remaining between them. Germline V gene data show CDR1 as LGHDT and CDR2 as YNNKEL (reference sequence). CDR3: CASSQDLGDWGFNEQFF. CDR3 in DNA: TGTGCCAGCAGCCAAGATCTCGGGGATTGGGGATTCAATGAGCAGTTCTTC.

Only a few counts were recorded for this clonotype. The chain joins TRBV20-1 to TRBJ1-1; D perhaps matches TRBD1 (5 bases). This CDR3 spans 14 amino acids. V dropped 4 bases and J dropped 4 bases, with 16 bases sitting between them. Germline loops: CDR1 DFQATT, CDR2 SNEGSKA (reference sequence). The CDR3 sequence is CSATGTAGGTEAFF. The CDR3 DNA is TGCAGTGCTACCGGGACGGCGGGGGGCACTGAAGCTTTCTTT.

The rearrangement joins TRBV27 to TRBJ2-3; TRBD2 agrees at 8 bases. The germline V gene encodes CDR1 MNHEY and CDR2 SMNVEV (reference sequence). The CDR3 sequence is 16 residues long. The J segment lost 0 bases and the V segment lost 5 bases, leaving 7 bases of the junction unmatched. The CDR3 DNA reads as TGTGCCAGCAGTGTCACTAGCGGCACTAGCACAGATACGCAGTATTTT. Protein sequence: CASSVTSGTSTDTQYF.

The chain combines TRBV10-3 with TRBJ2-7, with D hard to call. The CDR3 totals 15 residues. Per the germline V gene, CDR1 is ENHRY and CDR2 is SYGVKD. The V gene lost 0 bases and the J gene lost 0 bases, with 9 bases spanning the gap. CDR3 sequence (DNA): TGTGCCATCAGTGAGTCCCAGTTAAACTCCTACGAGCAGTACTTC. Its protein is CAISESQLNSYEQYF.

There are a few counts of this clonotype. The rearrangement joins TRBV6-1 to TRBJ2-3; 8 nucleotides agree with TRBD2. Germline V CDR1 and CDR2: MNHNS, SASEGT. J lost 4 bases, V lost 1 base, and 4 bases had no gene match. The CDR3 has 15 amino acids. The CDR3 DNA reads TGTGCCAGCAGTGAAGGGTCTAGCGGGTCAGATACGCAGTATTTT. Its translation is CASSEGSSGSDTQYF.

In this sample, this clonotype turned up a few times. The gene calls are TRBV29-1 and TRBJ1-2; D perhaps matches TRBD1 (6 bases). Trimming stripped 2 bases from V and 3 bases from J, with 10 bases between. CDR1 is SQVTM, CDR2 ANQGSEA, per germline. This CDR3 region has 13 residues. CDR3 in DNA: TGCAGCGTTGAACTGGGGGGGCACTATGGCTACACCTTC. Protein: CSVELGGHYGYTF.

This clonotype was seen more than once but under ten times. The chain couples TRBV21-1 to TRBJ1-2. TRBV21-1 is an annotated pseudogene. The CDR3 extends over 14 amino acids. CDR3 in amino acids: CASSTNTNNYGYTF. CDR3 bases: TGTGCCAGCAGCACCAACACGAATAACTATGGCTACACCTTC.

This clonotype was counted between two and nine times. This chain uses TRBV5-1 with TRBJ2-7, with TRBD1 matching over 7 bases. This CDR3 has 15 amino acids. Germline lookup yields CDR1 SGHRS and CDR2 YFSETQ. J was trimmed by 2 bases and V by 1 base; bases with no gene match: 6. CDR3 DNA sequence: TGCGCCAGCAGCTTGTCCCGAACAGGGGCCTACGAGCAGTACTTC. It translates to CASSLSRTGAYEQYF. The full variable domain, with the rest looked up from reference TRBV5-1 and TRBJ2-7, is KAGVTQTPRYLIKTRGQQVTLSCSPISGHRSVSWYQQTPGQGLQFLFEYFSETQRNKGNFPGRFSGRQFSNSRSEMNVSTLELGDSALYLCASSLSRTGAYEQYFGPGTRLTVT.